These 5 T cell receptor beta chains share one sample of origin, sequenced in a study of T cell repertoires in cytomegalovirus infection. Each CDR3 protein gets one entry after TCRdb re-called the reads with MiXCR. The sample carries some 600,000 distinct CDR3 sequences, approximately 25% recorded once. Sequenced material: CD8+ T cells from PBMCs. These receptors were obtained from a human donor in good health (CMV status not recorded). Some clones in this sample may be carry-over from other donors' samples.

This clonotype came up many times. The chain couples TRBV7-6 to TRBJ2-2, with a weak D call TRBD2 (6 bases). Trimming left V 3 bases short and J 7 bases short, with 12 bases between. The length of the CDR3 is 14 residues. Per germline, CDR1 SGHVS and CDR2 FNYEAQ. The DNA for the CDR3 is TGTGCCAGCAGCTTCACTAGCTCAGGCGGGGAGCTGTTTTTT. Translation: CASSFTSSGGELFF.

The CDR3: CSVEVPGGSGAEAFF. CDR3 nucleotides: TGCAGCGTTGAAGTCCCAGGGGGCTCTGGAGCTGAAGCTTTCTTT. This chain uses TRBV29-1 with TRBJ1-1; 8 nucleotides align to TRBD1. From germline, CDR1 is SQVTM and CDR2 ANQGSEA. The trim removed 1 base at V and 6 bases at J, leaving 10 bases unmatched. This CDR3 comprises 15 residues.

Comment on this clonotype: This may stem from a read error, because a much larger clone lies one nucleotide away. The chain has TRBV7-9 and TRBJ2-1, with D perhaps TRBD1 or TRBD2 (6 bases each). Germline values: CDR1 SEHNR, CDR2 FQNEAQ (reference sequence). The CDR3 extends over 15 amino acids. Written as DNA, the CDR3 is TGTGTCAGCAGCTTAATGGGGGGCCCCGCCAATGAGCAGTTCTTC. It translates to CVSSLMGGPANEQFF.

The chain employs TRBV3-1 and TRBJ2-2; possible D gene TRBD1, 6 bases. Germline V gene data show CDR1 as LGHDT and CDR2 as YNNKEL (reference sequence). This CDR3 contains 16 residues. Between the trimmed V and J ends, which lost 3 bases and 0 bases, there was a span of 11 bases. CDR3 in amino acids: CASSHPRTANTGELFF. Here the CDR3 DNA reads TGTGCCAGCAGCCACCCGCGGACAGCGAACACCGGGGAGCTGTTTTTT.

V and J are TRBV29-1 and TRBJ2-1, with 8 bases lining up with TRBD2. V trimming: 6 bases; J trimming: 3 bases; junction bases outside the gene matches: 4. The CDR3 spans 13 residues. The germline CDR1 and CDR2 sequences are SQVTM and ANQGSEA. Here the CDR3 reads CSVQRGSYNEQFF. The CDR3 coding sequence is TGCAGCGTCCAGCGGGGGAGCTACAATGAGCAGTTCTTC.